These 20 T cell receptor delta chains came from one sample sequenced in a study of gamma-delta T cells after stem cell transplantation. TCRdb reanalysed the RT-PCR reads with CATT. The sample consists of roughly 220 delta-chain clones, 4.5% to 7% of them appearing once. Material: gamma-delta T cells. These receptors came from a human donor. It is not recorded whose cells these are; they may come from a transplant donor.

Notes on this clone: A far larger clone is one nucleotide away, so this likely arose from a read error. Within the sample, other DNA sequences also encode this same CDR3. The J gene is TRDJ1, the V gene TRDV1; 10 bases fit TRDD3. CDR1 and CDR2 from the germline V gene are TSWWSYY and QGS. Trimming removed 4 bases from V and 3 bases from J; junction bases left unmatched: 20. The CDR3 length is 20 residues. The CDR3 sequence is CALGGASYAWWGILPDKLIF. The CDR3 bases are TGTGCTCTTGGGGGGGCCTCCTACGCGTGGTGGGGGATACTCCCCGATAAACTCATCTTT.

A note on this clone: This likely reflects a read error, since a far larger clone is one base away. The identical CDR3 is also encoded by other nucleotide sequences in the sample. The V call is TRDV3, the J call TRDJ1, with D maybe TRDD3 (6 bases). In germline, CDR1 is TVYSNPD, CDR2 GDNSRS (reference sequence). The CDR3 runs to 20 residues. V lost 5 bases, J lost 3 bases, and 37 bases lay in between. For the CDR3, the DNA is TGTGCCATGAGCTACGATCCTGGGGTCGCCGGAGGGGGAAGCTCCGATAAACTCATCTTT. This codes for CAMSYDPGVAGGGSSDKLIF.

This clone showed up just a few times. The protein held in TCRdb is that of a much larger clone and does not match this DNA's translation at residue 3, likely because of a read error; the protein shown is translated from the DNA. This chain uses TRDV2 with TRDJ1; 13 bases fit TRDD3. This CDR3 has 17 residues. Germline V gene data show CDR1 as GEAIGNYY and CDR2 as EKD. CDR3 sequence: CARERLGDTRYTDKLIF. The DNA of the CDR3 is TGTGCCCGTGAACGACTGGGGGATACGAGGTACACCGATAAACTCATCTTT.

The chain employs TRDV1 and TRDJ1; 12 bases align to TRDD3. V dropped 0 bases and J dropped 0; count of bases not matched to a gene: 11. Germline-derived CDR1 and CDR2 are TSWWSYY and QGS. This CDR3 region has 20 residues. The CDR3 nucleotides read TGTGCTCTTGGGGAACTAGTACCCTACTGGGGGATACCTGACACCGATAAACTCATCTTT. Translated, it gives CALGELVPYWGIPDTDKLIF.

There are a few counts of this clone. It is likely a read error: a sequence one base away is far more abundant. The same CDR3 is also encoded by other DNA sequences in this sample. The chain links TRDV1 to TRDJ2; 12 bases are a match to TRDD3. The CDR3 contains 21 residues. The trim removed 3 bases at V and 0 bases at J, leaving 14 bases unmatched. Germline V gives CDR1 TSWWSYY, CDR2 QGS. The CDR3 here is CALGDLPYDWGIPALTAQLFF. The CDR3 DNA follows: TGTGCTCTTGGGGATCTTCCCTACGACTGGGGGATACCAGCTTTGACAGCACAACTCTTCTTT.

By share of the sample, this clone is large. A far bigger clonotype differs at one base, so this is likely a read error. The chain uses TRDV1 and TRDJ1, with no clear D. Per germline, CDR1 TSWWSYY and CDR2 QGS. With 0 bases removed from V and 2 bases from J, the gap between germline ends came to 16 bases. This CDR3 is 17 amino acids long. CDR3 coding DNA: TGTGCTCTTGGGGAACTCCCGCGCCACCGCCTGACCGATAAACTCATCTTT. Residues: CALGELPRHRLTDKLIF.

Sample share makes this clone medium-sized. A far more abundant clone sits one base away, making this likely a read error. The chain uses TRDV1 and TRDJ1, with 10 bases fitting TRDD3. From germline, CDR1 is TSWWSYY and CDR2 QGS. The CDR3 length is 20 residues. The CDR3 region is CALGGASYAWWGILPDKLTF. CDR3 sequence (DNA): TGTGCTCTTGGGGGGGCTTCCTACGCGTGGTGGGGGATACTCCCCGATAAACTCACCTTT.

By frequency in the sample, this clone is large. This specimen includes other DNA sequences encoding the same CDR3. This rearrangement joins TRDV3 to TRDJ1; tentatively, D is TRDD3 (6 bases). V dropped 5 bases and J dropped 3 bases, with 37 bases sitting between them. This CDR3 comprises 20 residues. Germline V lookup: CDR1 TVYSNPD, CDR2 GDNSRS (reference sequence). The CDR3 spells CAMSYDPGVAGGGSSDKLIF. CDR3 bases: TGTGCCATGAGCTACGATCCTGGGGTCGCCGGCGGGGGAAGCTCCGATAAACTCATCTTT.

This clone was observed a handful of times. For this DNA, TCRdb reports the protein of a much larger clone, which diverges at residue 11, most likely from a read error; the protein presented here is translated directly from the DNA. The rearrangement joins TRDV2 to TRDJ1; 13 bases are a match to TRDD3. The V gene end was trimmed by 4 bases and the J gene end by 0 bases; junction bases not matched to a gene: 7. The CDR3 has 17 residues. Germline CDR1 reads GEAIGNYY; CDR2 reads EKD. The CDR3 reads CACERLGDTRDTDKLIF. The CDR3 region has the DNA TGTGCCTGTGAACGACTGGGGGATACGAGGGACACCGATAAACTCATCTTT.

By its share, this clone is medium-sized. A read error likely explains this, since a far larger clone differs by one base. The chain uses TRDV1 and TRDJ1, with no clear D. The CDR3 covers 17 residues. CDR1 is TSWWSYY and CDR2 is QGS in the germline V gene. For the CDR3, the DNA is TGTGCTCTTGGGGAACTCCCGCGCCACCACCTGACCGATAAACTCACCTTT. Translating it yields CALGELPRHHLTDKLTF.

This clone has just a few counts. A far larger clone is off by one base, so a read error is likely. This sample also contains other DNA sequences that code for the same CDR3. The chain uses TRDV1 and TRDJ1; the match to TRDD3 covers 12 bases. This CDR3 comprises 28 residues. CDR1 TSWWSYY and CDR2 QGS come from the germline V gene. CDR3 DNA sequence: TGTGCCCTTGGGGCCGCCGAAGGGGTCTCCTTTTTACCCCTTCCCTGGGGGATACGCCCCTCGTACACCGATAAACTCATCTTT. This gives the protein CALGAAEGVSFLPLPWGIRPSYTDKLIF.

Details on this clone: This sequence is one base from a far larger clone and is likely a read error. This chain joins TRDV1 and TRDJ1; TRDD3 matches 12 bases. The J call may be faulty, since TRDJ2 better matches the DNA end. The CDR3 has 21 residues. Germline V gene lookup returns CDR1 TSWWSYY and CDR2 QGS. The CDR3, as DNA: TGTGCTCTTGGGGATCTTTCCTACGACTGGGGGATACCAGCTTTGACAGCACTACTCTTCTTT. It specifies CALGDLSYDWGIPALTALLFF.

The table lists this clone with a few counts. A far more abundant clone sits one base away, making this likely a read error. The chain joins TRDV2 to TRDJ1, with 13 positions matching TRDD3. J gave up 1 base and V 3 bases, and 10 bases lay outside the gene matches. From germline, CDR1 is GEAIGNYY and CDR2 EKD. This CDR3 has 18 residues. CDR3 nucleotide sequence: TGTGCCTGTGACCCCGTACTGGGGGATACGGGGTGCACCGATAAACTCATCTTT. Translated: CACDPVLGDTGCTDKLIF.

Concerning this clone: The likely explanation is a read error, given a far larger clone one base away. In the same sample, other DNA sequences code for this CDR3. This chain uses TRDV1 with TRDJ1, with 10 bases that match TRDD3. The CDR3 is 20 amino acids. Unmatched junction bases numbered 20, after V lost 4 bases and J lost 3 bases. CDR1 is TSWWSYY, CDR2 QGS, per germline. This CDR3 reads CALGGASYAWWGILPDKLIF. The CDR3 nucleotides read TGTGCTCTTGGGGGGGCTTCTTACGCGTGGTGGGGGATACTCCCCGATAAACTCATCTTT.

About this clone: TCRdb assigns this DNA the protein of a much larger clone, which departs from its translation at residue 13; this likely reflects a read error, and the protein shown comes from translating the DNA. This chain joins TRDV2 and TRDJ1; TRDD3 aligns across 13 bases. The V gene's germline CDR1 is GEAIGNYY and CDR2 EKD. The CDR3 runs to 17 residues. The CDR3 DNA reads TGTGCCTGTGAACGACTGGGGGATACGAGGTACACCGAAAAACTCATCTTT. Residues: CACERLGDTRYTEKLIF.

This clone was detected a few times. TCRdb's protein for this DNA is that of a much larger clone and differs from the translation at residue 5, likely a read error; the protein shown is the DNA translation. The rearrangement links TRDV2 to TRDJ1, with 13 bases matching TRDD3. V dropped 4 bases and J dropped 0; count of bases not matched to a gene: 7. The CDR3 loop spans 17 amino acids. Germline V gives CDR1 GEAIGNYY, CDR2 EKD. DNA for the CDR3: TGTGCCTGTGAAGGACTGGGGGATACGAGGTACACCGATAAACTCATCTTT. This codes for CACEGLGDTRYTDKLIF.

Within the sample, this clone is medium-sized. One base separates it from a far larger clone, so it is likely a read error. The chain recombines TRDV1 with TRDJ1; TRDD3 matches at 8 bases. Germline CDR1 is TSWWSYY and CDR2 is QGS. This CDR3 is 24 amino acids long. The CDR3 spells CAPGELYGPLYWGPTPRTTDKLIF. CDR3 DNA: TGTGCTCCTGGGGAACTGTACGGGCCCCTTTACTGGGGGCCGACTCCGAGAACCACCGATAAACTCATCTTT.

This clone has only a few counts. A read error is the likely source, as a far larger clone sits one nucleotide away. Other DNA sequences in the sample encode the same CDR3. V gene TRDV1 combines with J gene TRDJ1, with 12 bases fitting TRDD3. This CDR3 is built from 28 residues. Germline CDR1 and CDR2: TSWWSYY and QGS. CDR3 residues: CALGAAEGVSFLPLPWGIRPSYTDKLIF. Written as DNA, the CDR3 is TGTGCTCTTGGGGCCGCCGAAGGGGTCTCCTTTTTACCCCTTCCCTGGGGGATACGCCCCTCGTACACTGATAAACTCATCTTT.

A few counts support this clone. A read error may be the cause here, since a much bigger clone is one base away. The rearrangement uses TRDV1 and TRDJ2; 9 positions agree with TRDD3. This CDR3 spans 21 amino acids. V lost 3 bases to trimming and J lost 0 bases; unmatched junction nucleotides: 17. The germline V gene encodes CDR1 TSWWSYY and CDR2 QGS. CDR3 in amino acids: CALGDLSYDWGTPALTAQLFF. The CDR3 DNA reads TGTGCTCTTGGGGATCTTTCCTATGACTGGGGGACACCAGCTTTGACAGCACAACTCTTCTTT.

This clone has more than one count but fewer than ten. A far larger clone is one nucleotide away, so this likely arose from a read error. The gene calls are TRDV1 and TRDJ1, with 12 bases identical to TRDD3. This CDR3 comprises 28 residues. Germline CDR1 and CDR2: TSWWSYY and QGS. Trimming took 4 bases from V and 0 from J; bases not matched to a gene: 39. CDR3: CALGAAEGVSFLPLPWGIRPSHTDKLIF. The CDR3 DNA reads as TGTGCTCTTGGGGCCGCCGAAGGGGTCTCCTTTTTACCCCTTCCCTGGGGGATACGCCCCTCGCACACCGATAAACTCATCTTT.